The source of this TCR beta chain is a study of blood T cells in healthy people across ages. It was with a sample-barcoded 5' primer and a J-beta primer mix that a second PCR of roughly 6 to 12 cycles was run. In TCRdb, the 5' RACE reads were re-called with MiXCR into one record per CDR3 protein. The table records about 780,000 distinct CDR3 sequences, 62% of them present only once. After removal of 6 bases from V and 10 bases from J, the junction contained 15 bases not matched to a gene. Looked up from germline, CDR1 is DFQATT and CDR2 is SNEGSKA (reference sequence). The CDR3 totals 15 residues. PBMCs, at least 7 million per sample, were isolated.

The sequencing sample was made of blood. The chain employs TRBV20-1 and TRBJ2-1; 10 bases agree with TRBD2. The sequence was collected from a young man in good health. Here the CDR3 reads CSASLELAGIREQFF. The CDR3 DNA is TGCAGTGCCTCCTTAGAACTAGCGGGGATTCGCGAGCAGTTCTTC.